This TCR beta chain stems from a study of blood T cell repertoires in COVID-19. Participants were aged roughly 18 to 90 years, lived in 20 to 30 US areas, and enrolled virtually. What the recovered Cohort 3 donors had was two negative PCRs, clearance, or symptom resolution. In the original processing: Estimation of nucleated cell counts relied on the amplification of reference gene primers. Data came from immunoSEQ multiplex PCR; TCRdb stores just in-frame clones and leaves some out. The V and J calls and clone size were taken over from that table, and D and trimming were inferred from the DNA. The sample comprises some 270,000 clones, about 89% of which are singletons, and 1.7% rests with the top ten. The sequence came from a middle-aged woman who had recovered from COVID-19. The sample comprised PBMCs or T cells enriched from blood (not recorded which).

The DNA for the CDR3 is TGTGCCAGTAGTATGCCAGGGGGATCCTCAGATACGCAGTATTTT. Its protein is CASSMPGGSSDTQYF. The chain employs TRBV19 and TRBJ2-3; 7 bases are shared with TRBD1. The V and J ends lost 3 bases and 4 bases, in that order; junction bases with no gene match: 7. This CDR3 is 15 amino acids long. CDR1 is LNHDA and CDR2 is SQIVND in the germline V gene (reference sequence). The variable domain in full, with the rest retrieved from reference TRBV19 and TRBJ2-3, is DGGITQSPKYLFRKEGQNVTLSCEQNLNHDAMYWYRQDPGQGLRLIYYSQIVNDFQKGDIAEGYSVSREKKESFPLTVTSAQKNPTAFYLCASSMPGGSSDTQYFGPGTRLTVL.